Listed below are T cell receptor beta chains from one sample, sequenced in a study of regulatory T cells in long-lasting Graves disease. TCRdb re-analysed the multiplex PCR reads in MiXCR, keeping a single row per CDR3 protein. The sample has under 800,000 distinct CDR3 sequences, roughly 15% seen once. The same data also went into a second study, on T cells in Graves' hyperthyroidism and ophthalmopathy.

The specimen was peripheral blood mononuclear cells (PBMCs), collected at new diagnosis, from a patient treated with antithyroid drugs. The receptors derive from a woman in her twenties or thirties with Graves disease. The CDR3 runs from the conserved cysteine through the conserved F or W. Each record gives: J gene, V gene, D gene, clone size, CDR3 DNA, CDR3 protein. A D gene is named only where the DNA matches it firmly. Rows may omit the clone size; those that give it use once, few, many or a size class.

>TRBJ1-1|TRBV29-1|TRBD1|many
TGCAGCGCCGGACAGGGGGCGCTTGGCACTGAAGCTTTCTTT
CSAGQGALGTEAFF
>TRBJ2-2|TRBV5-1|TRBD1|few
TGCGCCAGCAGCTTGCAGGGGGCGATGAGCCCCGGGGAGCTGTTTTTT
CASSLQGAMSPGELFF
>TRBJ2-5|TRBV7-2|.|many
TGTGCCAGCAGCCTCGCGGGATTGAGGCAAGAGACCCAGTACTTC
CASSLAGLRQETQYF
>TRBJ2-7|TRBV28|.|many
TGTGCCAGCAGATTCGGGAACGGCGAGCAGTACTTC
CASRFGNGEQYF
>TRBJ1-2|TRBV2|.|many
TGTGCCAGCAGAATAGGGACACAAGAAAACTATGGCTACACCTTC
CASRIGTQENYGYTF
>TRBJ1-1|TRBV19|.|few
TGTGCCAGTAGTCCAGGGAGCCTCAGCCCTGAAGCTTTCTTT
CASSPGSLSPEAFF
>TRBJ2-3|TRBV6-1|TRBD1|many
TGTGCCAGCAGGGACAGGGGGACAGATACGCAGTATTTT
CASRDRGTDTQYF
>TRBJ1-2|TRBV28|TRBD1|.
TGTGCCAGTACCGGGACAGGGGACTGTGGCTACACCTTC
CASTGTGDCGYTF
>TRBJ1-5|TRBV9|TRBD1|.
TGTGCCAGCAGCTCGGGACAGGCTAGCAATCAGCCCCAGCATTTT
CASSSGQASNQPQHF
>TRBJ1-5|TRBV11-2|.|many
TGTGCCAGCAGCTTGGGGGGGGGCTGGGAGCCCCAGCATTTT
CASSLGGGWEPQHF
>TRBJ1-6|TRBV7-9|.|.
TGTGCCAGCAGCTTAGAGGAGGCGATCAATTCACCCCTCCACTTT
CASSLEEAINSPLHF
>TRBJ2-1|TRBV14|.|few
TGTGCCAGCAGCCAAGATGGACTCTCCAATGAGCAGTTCTTC
CASSQDGLSNEQFF
>TRBJ1-3|TRBV28|TRBD1|few
TGTGCCAGCAGTATCGGGACAGGGATATTAAACACCATATATTTT
CASSIGTGILNTIYF
>TRBJ1-1|TRBV18|.|few
TGTGCCAGCTCACCACCGGCAGCTTGGGGCAGCACTGAAGCTTTCTTT
CASSPPAAWGSTEAFF
>TRBJ1-2|TRBV12-3/TRBV12-4|.|many
TGTGCCAGCAGTTTCAGCCCAGGGAAGGGCGGCTACACCTTC
CASSFSPGKGGYTF
>TRBJ1-5|TRBV30|.|few
TGTGCCTGGAGTGTTTCAGGAGGCAATCAGCCCCAGCATTTT
CAWSVSGGNQPQHF
>TRBJ1-6|TRBV11-2|.|many
TGTGCCAGCAGCCTGCCCTCGGACGGTTCACCCCTCCACTTT
CASSLPSDGSPLHF
>TRBJ2-1|TRBV27|.|many
TGTGCCAGCAGGACCGACAGGATCTCCTACAATGAGCAGTTCTTC
CASRTDRISYNEQFF
>TRBJ2-7|TRBV4-2|.|few
TGTGCCAGCAGCCAAGATATAGGCTCCTACGAGCAGTACTTC
CASSQDIGSYEQYF
>TRBJ2-1|TRBV7-3|TRBD2|many
TGTGCCAGCAGCTTAAAAAGTGGGACTAGCGGGAGGTACAATGAGCAGTTCTTC
CASSLKSGTSGRYNEQFF
>TRBJ2-1|TRBV27|TRBD1|few
TGTGCCAGCAGTTTATCCCCAGGGGGAGATTACAATGAGCAGTTCTTC
CASSLSPGGDYNEQFF
>TRBJ2-1|TRBV20-1|TRBD2|few
TGCAGTGCTGGGACTAGCGGGTACAATGAGCAGTTCTTC
CSAGTSGYNEQFF
>TRBJ2-5|TRBV20-1|.|few
TGCAGTGCTCGTTTGACAGAGACCCAGTACTTC
CSARLTETQYF
>TRBJ2-1|TRBV20-1|.|.
TGCAGTGCTAGAGATGGACCGGATGAGCAGTTCTTC
CSARDGPDEQFF
>TRBJ2-1|TRBV20-1|TRBD2|few
TGCAGTGGACTAGCGGGACCTTTGGGCAATGAGCAGTTCTTC
CSGLAGPLGNEQFF
>TRBJ1-6|TRBV5-1|.|few
TGCGCCAGCAGCTTGGACGGGGACTCACCCCTCCACTTT
CASSLDGDSPLHF
>TRBJ1-1|TRBV10-3|TRBD1|.
TGTGCCATCAGTTTGACAGGGGGCGTCGCTGAAGCTTTCTTT
CAISLTGGVAEAFF
>TRBJ1-2|TRBV7-9|TRBD1|.
TGTGCCAGCAGCCGGACAGGGTATGGTGGCTATGGCTACACCTTC
CASSRTGYGGYGYTF
>TRBJ1-5|TRBV28|TRBD1|many
TGTGCCAGCAGCCCCGGGACAGGCGCTCGGCCCCAGCATTTT
CASSPGTGARPQHF
>TRBJ2-7|TRBV7-2|TRBD2|many
TGTGCCAGCAGCACTCGGACTAGCGGGATATACGAGCAGTACTTC
CASSTRTSGIYEQYF
>TRBJ1-4|TRBV5-6|.|few
TGTGCCAGCAGCCTTGAAACAGGTCTCGATGAAAAACTGTTTTTT
CASSLETGLDEKLFF
>TRBJ1-2|TRBV12-3/TRBV12-4|.|many
TGTGCCAGCAGTTCGACCCAGGGGTTTAACTATGGCTACACCTTC
CASSSTQGFNYGYTF
>TRBJ1-5|TRBV28|TRBD1|.
TGTGCCAGCGGACAGGGATATCAGCCCCAGCATTTT
CASGQGYQPQHF
>TRBJ2-3|TRBV7-2|.|many
TGTGCCAGCAGCTTAGAGAAAACTAGGACAGATACGCAGTATTTT
CASSLEKTRTDTQYF
>TRBJ2-3|TRBV28|.|many
TGTGCCAGCAGACCGACTCAGGGTAGGGGCGGCACAGATACGCAGTATTTT
CASRPTQGRGGTDTQYF
>TRBJ2-7|TRBV25-1|.|few
TGTGCCAGCAGTGAATTGGGGGAGTACGAGCAGTACTTC
CASSELGEYEQYF
>TRBJ2-5|TRBV29-1|.|.
TGCAGCGTTCGGGGGAGACGGTTGGGGGGAGAGACCCAGTACTTC
CSVRGRRLGGETQYF
>TRBJ1-2|TRBV28|TRBD1|many
TGTGCCAGCAGTTTAGGTACAGGGGGTGAAATCTACTATGGCTACACCTTC
CASSLGTGGEIYYGYTF
>TRBJ2-7|TRBV20-1|TRBD2|many
TGCAGTGCCGAATTTTTAGCGGGAGCTCCCTACGAGCAGTACTTC
CSAEFLAGAPYEQYF
>TRBJ2-5|TRBV28|.|many
TGTGCCAGCAGTTTCCAGCTCCGAGAGACCCAGTACTTC
CASSFQLRETQYF
>TRBJ2-7|TRBV7-6|TRBD1|few
TGTGCCAGCAGCTTAGGGGGGACAGGCATTGACTACGAGCAGTACTTC
CASSLGGTGIDYEQYF
>TRBJ1-4|TRBV7-9|TRBD1|.
TGTGCCAGCAGTCATACTGCCGGGACAGGGGATGAAAAACTGTTTTTT
CASSHTAGTGDEKLFF
>TRBJ2-1|TRBV5-6|TRBD1|few
TGTACCAGCAGCTTGGGGACAGGGGAGGTTGAGCAGTTCTTC
CTSSLGTGEVEQFF
>TRBJ1-2|TRBV6-1|.|many
TGTGCCAGTAAACATAGCTATGGCTACACCTTC
CASKHSYGYTF
>TRBJ1-1|TRBV30|.|few
TGTGCCTGGCGGGCTAGAGGTGACTACACTGAAGCTTTCTTT
CAWRARGDYTEAFF
>TRBJ1-4|TRBV6-1|TRBD1|.
TGTGCCAGCAGTGGGTTAGCAGGGGGTGAAAAACTGTTTTTT
CASSGLAGGEKLFF
>TRBJ1-4|TRBV27|TRBD1|.
TGTGCCAGCAGTTTATATCCGACCGGGACAGGGGTCGAAAAACTGTTTTTT
CASSLYPTGTGVEKLFF
>TRBJ2-3|TRBV28|TRBD2|many
TGTGCCAGCACCCACGGACTAGCGGGAGGGACAGATACGCAGTATTTT
CASTHGLAGGTDTQYF
>TRBJ1-6|TRBV12-3/TRBV12-4|.|few
TGTGCCAGCAGTTTAGCGCGTCTAACAGGCATGTCTTCACCCCTCCACTTT
CASSLARLTGMSSPLHF
>TRBJ1-1|TRBV2|.|many
TGTGCCAGCGGGGGGAGGATGAACACTGAAGCTTTCTTT
CASGGRMNTEAFF
>TRBJ1-5|TRBV12-5|.|.
TGTGCTAGTGGTCAAGGACCCGCGGGCAATCAGCCCCAGCATTTT
CASGQGPAGNQPQHF
>TRBJ2-3|TRBV7-2|TRBD1|many
TGTGCCAGCAGCTCGCGGACAGGGGGCATGGATACGCAGTATTTT
CASSSRTGGMDTQYF
>TRBJ1-3|TRBV28|.|many
TGTGCCAGCAATCCGATCGGAGGCTCTGGAAACACCATATATTTT
CASNPIGGSGNTIYF
>TRBJ1-3|TRBV28|.|.
TGTGCCACCGAGAGCTCTGGAAACACCATATATTTT
CATESSGNTIYF